This T cell receptor beta chain was obtained from a study of CD8+CD57+ T cells in acquired aplastic anemia. In its sample, this clonotype ranks as medium-sized. Researchers used genomic DNA as the template to profile TCR beta VDJ and CDR3. TCRdb reanalysed the reads using MiXCR and keeps one entry per CDR3 protein. This sample has 60,000 to 75,000 distinct CDR3 sequences, with less than 65% found just once. V dropped 3 bases and J dropped 11; count of bases not matched to a gene: 3. Germline V lookup: CDR1 DFQATT, CDR2 SNEGSKA (reference sequence). CDR3 length equals 13 residues. The receptor was derived from a human donor in good health, serving as a control. The chain couples TRBV20-1 to TRBJ1-6, with 11 bases identical to TRBD1. Sequencing input: sorted CD4+, CD8+, or CD8+CD57+ T cells (not recorded which) from PBMCs. This CDR3 reads CSARGTGGAPLHF. DNA of the CDR3: TGCAGTGCTAGGGGGACAGGGGGGGCACCCCTCCACTTT.